These 10 T cell receptor beta chains share one sample of origin, sequenced in a study of T cells in narcolepsy (dated by TCRdb to between 2017 and 2018). The library was generated by the immunoSEQ multiplex PCR assay. The immuneACCESS repertoire file appears here via TCRdb, limited to in-frame rearrangements. These files lack a portion of the clones; in checked studies, under half of the deficit traces to unresolved V genes, and the cause of the others is not known. The sample profile shows tens of thousands of clones; over 75% of them were found once. The ten most abundant clones make up about a tenth of the sample. The sequencing sample was made of memory (CD45RA-) CD4+ T cells from blood. According to the study, the label for this sample's cell subset or site signals: memory T cells sorted ex vivo from peripheral blood. Receptors originate from a human donor in good health.

The CDR3 loop reads CASNDISGTKGDTF. The CDR3 DNA is TGTGCCAGCAACGATATTTCCGGGACAAAGGGGGACACCTTC. V and J are TRBV6-5 and TRBJ1-2, with a weak D call TRBD1 (6 bases). The CDR3 extends over 14 amino acids. V lost 7 bases, J lost 12 bases, and 24 bases lay in between. Germline V gives CDR1 MNHEY, CDR2 SVGAGI.

The chain combines TRBV6-6 with TRBJ1-5; D is perhaps TRBD1 (5 bases). CDR3 size: 13 residues. From germline, CDR1 is MNHNY and CDR2 SVGAGI (reference sequence). Deletions cut 8 bases from V and 0 bases from J, with 8 bases between. CDR3 loop: CASGDYSNQPQHF. The CDR3 DNA is TGTGCCAGCGGGGACTATAGCAATCAGCCCCAGCATTTT.

This clone is a singleton in its sample. The rearrangement uses TRBV5-6 and TRBJ2-1; D might be TRBD1 or TRBD2, each matching 5 bases. V was cut by 0 bases and J by 5 bases, with 18 bases left in between. The CDR3 runs to 17 residues. CDR1 and CDR2 from the germline V gene are SGHDT and YYEEEE. The CDR3 here is CASSLAGGVGAHNEQFF. The CDR3 DNA sequence: TGTGCCAGCAGCTTGGCCGGTGGCGTCGGGGCCCACAATGAGCAGTTCTTC.

This chain connects TRBV19 to TRBJ2-5, with 10 nucleotides matching TRBD2. CDR1 is LNHDA and CDR2 is SQIVND in the germline V gene (reference sequence). Unmatched junction bases numbered 10, after V lost 7 bases and J lost 5 bases. The CDR3 length is 15 residues. The CDR3 reads CASKPLAGGRETQYF. The CDR3 DNA is TGTGCCAGTAAGCCCTTAGCGGGAGGACGGGAGACCCAGTACTTC.

The gene calls are TRBV21-1 and TRBJ2-1; no DNA check was done on the table's D call, TRBD2. TRBV21-1 is designated a pseudogene. CDR3 length equals 15 residues. The CDR3 coding sequence is TGTGCCAGCAGCAAAAGGCGGGAGGGCCGTAATGAGCAGTTCTTC. The encoded protein is CASSKRREGRNEQFF.

The chain couples TRBV29-1 to TRBJ2-1; D is ambiguous. Trimming cost V 8 bases and J 4 bases, with 6 bases left between them. This CDR3 is 10 amino acids long. The germline gives CDR1 SQVTM, CDR2 ANQGSEA. CDR3 in DNA: TGCAGCATGTGGTACAATGAGCAGTTCTTC. Encoded protein: CSMWYNEQFF.

This chain uses TRBV4-2 with TRBJ2-7; tentatively, D is TRBD2 (5 bases). Looked up from germline, CDR1 is LGHNA and CDR2 is YNFKEQ. The V end lost 2 bases, the J end lost 1 base, and 12 bases lay between the germline ends. This CDR3 is built from 15 residues. The CDR3 loop reads CASSQYSSGSYEQYF. The CDR3 DNA reads as TGTGCCAGCAGCCAATACTCCAGCGGATCCTACGAGCAGTACTTC.

This clone occurred a few times. CDR3 coding DNA: TGTGCCAGCAGCTTGAGTAACCCAGATACGCAGTATTTT. Its translation: CASSLSNPDTQYF. This chain connects TRBV7-9 to TRBJ2-3; D is unclear. This CDR3 contains 13 residues. Looked up from germline, CDR1 is SEHNR and CDR2 is FQNEAQ (reference sequence). Deletions cut 3 bases from V and 4 bases from J, with 8 bases between.

The chain uses TRBV10-3 and TRBJ2-1; 7 bases map to TRBD2. Germline CDR1 is ENHRY and CDR2 is SYGVKD. CDR3 length: 16 residues. V gave up 4 bases and J gave up 8 bases; unmatched junction bases: 14. The CDR3 sequence is CAISGGDGRNRDEQFF. In DNA form, the CDR3 reads TGTGCCATCAGTGGAGGAGACGGGAGGAATCGCGATGAGCAGTTCTTC.

V and J are TRBV15 and TRBJ2-5; 9 nucleotides match TRBD2. V was pared by 4 bases and J by 4 bases, with 7 bases of the junction left unmatched. The germline V gene encodes CDR1 LNHNV and CDR2 YYDKDF (reference sequence). This CDR3 comprises 15 residues. The CDR3 protein is CATSKAGGLGETQYF. CDR3 bases: TGTGCCACCAGCAAGGCGGGAGGGCTGGGAGAGACCCAGTACTTC. Full variable domain (remainder filled in from reference TRBV15 and TRBJ2-5): DAMVIQNPRYQVTQFGKPVTLSCSQTLNHNVMYWYQQKSSQAPKLLFHYYDKDFNNEADTPDNFQSRRPNTSFCFLDIRSPGLGDTAMYLCATSKAGGLGETQYFGPGTRLLVL.